This is a list of T cell receptor beta chains from one sample in a study of cytomegalovirus exposure and HLA in healthy donors. This table comes from immunoSEQ multiplex PCR, and its TCRdb copy is limited to in-frame clones, with some not included. This repertoire shows over 150,000 clones, 75% found once; its top ten account for around 3%. Sequenced input: PBMCs. The receptor set was obtained from a male donor in good health and CMV-seronegative. CDR3s include the opening cysteine and the closing phenylalanine or tryptophan. A D gene is named only where the DNA matches it firmly. Rows give clone size only sometimes, using once, few, many, or a class for an expanded clone.

d_call: TRBD2; v_call: TRBV6-5; j_call: TRBJ2-5; clone_size: .; cdr3_aa: CASRYSGRAEETQYF; cdr3_nt: TGTGCCAGCCGATACAGCGGGAGGGCCGAGGAGACCCAGTACTTC
d_call: TRBD2; v_call: TRBV7-6; j_call: TRBJ2-3; clone_size: once; cdr3_aa: CASSLAVGGTDTQYF; cdr3_nt: TGTGCCAGCAGCTTAGCTGTGGGAGGGACAGATACGCAGTATTTT
d_call: TRBD2; v_call: TRBV6-5; j_call: TRBJ2-3; clone_size: .; cdr3_aa: CASSYLAGGSTDTQYF; cdr3_nt: TGTGCCAGCAGTTACCTAGCGGGGGGTTCCACAGATACGCAGTATTTT
d_call: .; v_call: TRBV19; j_call: TRBJ1-5; clone_size: .; cdr3_aa: CASSGAGNRISNQPQHF; cdr3_nt: TGTGCCAGTAGTGGGGCAGGGAATAGGATTAGCAATCAGCCCCAGCATTTT
d_call: .; v_call: TRBV28; j_call: TRBJ1-5; clone_size: .; cdr3_aa: CASSPRALGGNQPQHF; cdr3_nt: TGTGCCAGCAGTCCCCGGGCCCTCGGGGGCAATCAGCCCCAGCATTTT
d_call: .; v_call: TRBV29-1; j_call: TRBJ1-1; clone_size: once; cdr3_aa: CSVEGGVTEAFF; cdr3_nt: TGCAGCGTTGAAGGGGGCGTCACTGAAGCTTTCTTT
d_call: TRBD1; v_call: TRBV28; j_call: TRBJ1-6; clone_size: few; cdr3_aa: CASSFMGTGTSPLHF; cdr3_nt: TGTGCCAGCAGTTTTATGGGGACAGGAACGTCACCCCTCCACTTT
d_call: .; v_call: TRBV11-2; j_call: TRBJ2-5; clone_size: .; cdr3_aa: CASSLDQEAQYF; cdr3_nt: TGTGCCAGCAGCTTAGACCAAGAGGCCCAGTACTTC
d_call: .; v_call: TRBV28; j_call: TRBJ2-3; clone_size: .; cdr3_aa: CASNLFGATDTQYF; cdr3_nt: TGTGCCAGCAACCTCTTTGGAGCGACAGATACGCAGTATTTT
d_call: TRBD2; v_call: TRBV6-5; j_call: TRBJ2-3; clone_size: once; cdr3_aa: CASGAGGTSTDTQYF; cdr3_nt: TGTGCCAGCGGTGCGGGGGGTACTAGCACAGATACGCAGTATTTT
d_call: .; v_call: TRBV30; j_call: TRBJ2-1; clone_size: .; cdr3_aa: CAWSATGNEQFF; cdr3_nt: TGTGCCTGGAGTGCGACAGGAAATGAGCAGTTCTTC
d_call: .; v_call: TRBV18; j_call: TRBJ1-3; clone_size: .; cdr3_aa: CASSPRDSSGNTIYF; cdr3_nt: TGTGCCAGCTCACCCCGAGACAGCTCTGGAAACACCATATATTTT
d_call: .; v_call: TRBV6-5; j_call: TRBJ2-1; clone_size: .; cdr3_aa: CATTGYRNEQFF; cdr3_nt: TGTGCCACGACGGGCTACAGGAATGAGCAGTTCTTC
d_call: .; v_call: TRBV27; j_call: TRBJ1-1; clone_size: .; cdr3_aa: CASSLSGGGTEAFF; cdr3_nt: TGTGCCAGCAGTTTATCGGGAGGGGGTACTGAAGCTTTCTTT
d_call: TRBD2; v_call: TRBV28; j_call: TRBJ2-1; clone_size: once; cdr3_aa: CASSLREGYNEQFF; cdr3_nt: TGTGCCAGCAGTTTACGGGAGGGGTACAATGAGCAGTTCTTC
d_call: .; v_call: TRBV7-9; j_call: TRBJ2-3; clone_size: few; cdr3_aa: CASSTGDTQYF; cdr3_nt: TGTGCCAGCAGCACAGGAGATACGCAGTATTTT
d_call: TRBD1; v_call: TRBV5-6; j_call: TRBJ1-2; clone_size: .; cdr3_aa: CASSTRDRVRNGYTF; cdr3_nt: TGTGCCAGCAGCACCCGGGACAGGGTGAGGAATGGCTACACCTTC
d_call: .; v_call: TRBV10-3; j_call: TRBJ2-1; clone_size: .; cdr3_aa: CAISEEVYNEQFF; cdr3_nt: TGTGCCATCAGTGAAGAGGTCTACAATGAGCAGTTCTTC
d_call: TRBD1; v_call: TRBV7-9; j_call: TRBJ1-3; clone_size: .; cdr3_aa: CASSWGQGSGNTIYF; cdr3_nt: TGTGCCAGCAGCTGGGGACAGGGCTCTGGAAACACCATATATTTT
d_call: .; v_call: TRBV19; j_call: TRBJ1-2; clone_size: .; cdr3_aa: CASGTDGYTF; cdr3_nt: TGTGCCAGTGGGACTGATGGCTACACCTTC
d_call: TRBD1; v_call: TRBV11-2; j_call: TRBJ1-1; clone_size: .; cdr3_aa: CASSLDQGASAFF; cdr3_nt: TGTGCCAGCAGCTTAGATCAGGGGGCCTCAGCTTTCTTT
d_call: TRBD2; v_call: TRBV6-6; j_call: TRBJ2-1; clone_size: once; cdr3_aa: CASRIAGGPYNEQFF; cdr3_nt: TGTGCCAGCAGAATAGCGGGAGGGCCCTACAATGAGCAGTTCTTC
d_call: .; v_call: TRBV28; j_call: TRBJ1-3; clone_size: few; cdr3_aa: CASSGGRSGNTIYF; cdr3_nt: TGTGCCAGCAGTGGAGGCCGCTCTGGAAACACCATATATTTT
d_call: .; v_call: TRBV6-1; j_call: TRBJ1-1; clone_size: .; cdr3_aa: CASSEESRMNTEAFF; cdr3_nt: TGTGCCAGCAGTGAAGAAAGCAGGATGAACACTGAAGCTTTCTTT
d_call: .; v_call: TRBV25-1; j_call: TRBJ2-7; clone_size: .; cdr3_aa: CASGGARTYEQYF; cdr3_nt: TGTGCCAGCGGAGGAGCGCGAACCTACGAGCAGTACTTC
d_call: TRBD1; v_call: TRBV4-2; j_call: TRBJ2-5; clone_size: .; cdr3_aa: CASSQGSGTEETQYF; cdr3_nt: TGTGCCAGCAGCCAAGGCTCCGGGACAGAAGAGACCCAGTACTTC
d_call: .; v_call: TRBV28; j_call: TRBJ2-7; clone_size: .; cdr3_aa: CASRNGRSYEQYF; cdr3_nt: TGTGCCAGCAGAAACGGGAGAAGCTACGAGCAGTACTTC
d_call: .; v_call: TRBV7-9; j_call: TRBJ1-5; clone_size: few; cdr3_aa: CASSLGLDQPQHF; cdr3_nt: TGTGCCAGCAGCTTGGGGCTCGATCAGCCCCAGCATTTT
d_call: TRBD2; v_call: TRBV7-9; j_call: TRBJ2-1; clone_size: few; cdr3_aa: CASSPTSGGRSSYNEQFF; cdr3_nt: TGTGCCAGCAGCCCCACTAGCGGGGGACGTAGCTCCTACAATGAGCAGTTCTTC
d_call: TRBD2; v_call: TRBV28; j_call: TRBJ2-3; clone_size: once; cdr3_aa: CASSTSGSTDTQYF; cdr3_nt: TGTGCCAGCAGTACTAGCGGATCCACAGATACGCAGTATTTT
d_call: .; v_call: TRBV27; j_call: TRBJ2-6; clone_size: .; cdr3_aa: CASSPVSSGANVLTF; cdr3_nt: TGTGCCAGCAGCCCAGTTTCCTCTGGGGCCAACGTCCTGACTTTC
d_call: .; v_call: TRBV15; j_call: TRBJ2-7; clone_size: few; cdr3_aa: CATSLNVAVRSYEQYF; cdr3_nt: TGTGCCACCAGCCTAAACGTGGCGGTACGCTCCTACGAGCAGTACTTC
d_call: .; v_call: TRBV4-2; j_call: TRBJ1-2; clone_size: .; cdr3_aa: CASSQEETSGYTF; cdr3_nt: TGTGCCAGCAGCCAAGAGGAGACCAGCGGCTACACCTTC